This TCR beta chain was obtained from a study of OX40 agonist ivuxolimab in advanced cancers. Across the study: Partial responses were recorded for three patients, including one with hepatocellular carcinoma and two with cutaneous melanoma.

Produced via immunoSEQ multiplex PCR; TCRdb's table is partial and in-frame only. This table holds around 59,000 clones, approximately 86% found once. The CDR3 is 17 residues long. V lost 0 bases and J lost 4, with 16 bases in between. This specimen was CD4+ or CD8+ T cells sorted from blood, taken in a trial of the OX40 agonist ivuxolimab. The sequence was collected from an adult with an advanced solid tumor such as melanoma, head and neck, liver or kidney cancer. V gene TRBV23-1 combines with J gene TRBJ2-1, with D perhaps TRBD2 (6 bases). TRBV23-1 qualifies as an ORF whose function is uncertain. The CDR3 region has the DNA TGCGCCAGCAGTCAATCGGGAGGAACAGAGATGTACAATGAGCAGTTCTTC. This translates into CASSQSGGTEMYNEQFF.